These 7 T cell receptor beta chains were all obtained from the same sample, sequenced in a study of CD8+ T cells in alopecia areata. Separation of pooled cutaneous lymph node cells was by sorting with CD4, CD8alpha, NKG2D, NKG2ACE and other markers. RNA was isolated and reverse transcribed to cDNA, the sequencing template. The protocol was immunoSEQ multiplex PCR, while the TCRdb copy is restricted to in-frame clones and leaves out a portion. The table lists around 290,000 clones, with no singletons. The sequenced sample was CD4+ T cells sorted from a lymph node. These receptors all come from a C3H/HeJ mouse with alopecia areata. The mice in this strain carry MHC haplotype H2-k.

This clone was seen a few times. The genes are named according to mouse. The covered CDR3 bases are TGTGCCAGCAGCATACTGGGGGGGGTCTAT. Amino acid sequence: CASSILGGVY. Given in full, the CDR3 is CASSILGGVYEQYF. This sequence joins TRBV19 and TRBJ2-7; 10 bases are shared with TRBD2. The CDR3 end falls 4 residues outside the read, so it is completed with the germline J gene. From germline, CDR1 is FNHDT and CDR2 SITEND (reference sequence). With 5 bases clipped from V and 3 bases from J, the junction kept 5 bases outside the gene matches. The CDR3 runs 14 residues. Based on the CDR3 plus reference TRBV19 and TRBJ2-7, the full variable domain is GGIITQTPKFLIGQEGQKLTLKCQQNFNHDTMYWYRQDSGKGLRLIYYSITENDLQKGDLSEGYDASREKKSSFSLTVTSAQKNEMAVFLCASSILGGVYEQYFGPGTRLTVL.

Note on this clone: The gene names given are mouse names. Read data end 4 residues before the CDR3 end; the end is taken from the germline J gene. V and J are TRBV13-2 and TRBJ2-1; 10 bases match TRBD2. With V trimmed by 3 bases and J by 3 bases, 3 bases remained unmatched. The germline V gene has CDR1 NNHNN and CDR2 SYGAGS (reference sequence). There are 15 residues in the CDR3. The CDR3 is CASGVGLGVYAEQFF. CDR3 DNA (partial): TGTGCCAGCGGTGTCGGACTGGGGGTCTATGCT.

This clone was counted between two and nine times. The genes are named according to mouse. The read ends 4 residues shy of where the CDR3 ends; the end is completed using the germline J gene. The J gene is TRBJ1-1, the V gene TRBV13-3, with 9 nucleotides matching TRBD1. Germline-derived CDR1 and CDR2 are NNHDY and SYVADS. The CDR3 totals 14 residues. The ends lost 4 bases at V and 3 bases at J; junction bases unmatched: 4. The CDR3 reads CASSPGQGYTEVFF. The CDR3 DNA, read in part, is TGTGCCAGCAGTCCGGGACAGGGTTACACA.

A remark on this clone: Gene names denote mouse genes. The DNA ends 4 residues before the CDR3 does, and the rest of the CDR3 is filled in from the germline J gene. The chain couples TRBV1 to TRBJ1-2; no clear D. Deletions cut 0 bases from V and 0 bases from J, with 8 bases between. Germline CDR1 reads NSQYPW; CDR2 reads LRSPGD (reference sequence). This CDR3 contains 15 residues. The CDR3 reads CTCSADTIANSDYTF. CDR3 DNA, as far as it was read: TGCACCTGCAGTGCAGACACAATTGCAAACTCC.

There are a few counts of this clone. Genes and germline come from the mouse. The read ends 4 residues before the CDR3 terminus; that terminus is restored from the germline J gene. The V and J genes are TRBV31 and TRBJ2-7; weak D call: TRBD2 (6 bases). This CDR3 region has 14 residues. The germline gives CDR1 GKSSPN, CDR2 SITVG. Trimming shortened V by 0 bases and J by 2 bases, and 11 bases separated the two germline ends. This CDR3 is CAWSLLGSTYEQYF. Partial CDR3 DNA: TGTGCCTGGAGTCTTCTGGGGTCGACCTAT.

This clone was counted between two and nine times. Gene labels here are mouse ones. The read finishes 4 residues shy of the CDR3 end, and the germline J gene is used to complete it. The chain couples TRBV1 to TRBJ2-3; 7 nucleotides match TRBD1. The CDR3 has 16 residues. V was clipped by 3 bases and J by 0 bases; unmatched bases: 6. Germline CDR1 is NSQYPW and CDR2 is LRSPGD (reference sequence). CDR3 DNA, as far as it was read: TGCACCTGCAGTGCTCAGGGCAGGGGGAGTGCAGAA. This translates into CTCSAQGRGSAE. In full, the CDR3 reads CTCSAQGRGSAETLYF.

Of note for this clone: Here the gene names and germline are mouse. The CDR3 is cut off 4 residues early in the read; its end comes from the germline J gene. The chain joins TRBV14 to TRBJ2-5; D may be TRBD2 (6 bases). Looked up from germline, CDR1 is SGHDT and CDR2 is FRDEAV. The V gene lost 1 base and the J gene lost 0 bases, with 9 bases spanning the gap. The CDR3 has 15 residues. The CDR3 loop is CASSFGGINQDTQYF. CDR3 DNA, as far as it was read: TGTGCCAGCAGTTTCGGGGGGATTAACCAAGAC. Based on the CDR3 plus reference TRBV14 and TRBJ2-5, the full variable domain is EAGVTQSPRYAVLQEGQAVSFWCDPISGHDTLYWYQQPRDQGPQLLVYFRDEAVIDNSQLPSDRFSAVRPKGTNSTLKIQSAKQGDTATYLCASSFGGINQDTQYFGPGTRLLVL.